These 15 T cell receptor beta chains were all obtained from the same sample, sequenced in a study of T cell repertoires in cytomegalovirus infection. MiXCR, applied by TCRdb to the reads, yields one record per CDR3 protein. The sample holds around 540,000 distinct CDR3 sequences, 33% seen once. Antigens of these TCRs are unknown. The input for sequencing was cultured PBMCs, taken from culture after CMV antigen stimulation. All receptors come from a human donor in good health (CMV status not recorded). Some clones in this sample may be carry-over from other donors' samples.

This clonotype was seen only a few times. V gene TRBV20-1 combines with J gene TRBJ2-5; D gene ambiguous. CDR1 is DFQATT, CDR2 SNEGSKA, per germline (reference sequence). The CDR3 totals 18 residues. Trimming pared 1 base from V and 2 bases from J, leaving 23 bases between. CDR3 in DNA: TGCAGTGCTAGAGGTGCCGGACGTGTAGCCGCTAAACAAGAGACCCAGTACTTC. The encoded protein is CSARGAGRVAAKQETQYF.

This clonotype was observed many times. This rearrangement joins TRBV6-5 to TRBJ2-1; 9 bases fit TRBD1. V lost 2 bases to trimming and J lost 2 bases; unmatched junction nucleotides: 10. This CDR3 spans 18 amino acids. Germline CDR1 and CDR2: MNHEY and SVGAGI. The DNA of the CDR3 is TGTGCCAGCAGTTACCTACAGGGGGCCGGCGGGGCCTACAATGAGCAGTTCTTC. It translates to CASSYLQGAGGAYNEQFF.

The table lists this clonotype with many counts. This chain connects TRBV7-2 to TRBJ1-2; unclear D gene. The V gene lost 2 bases and the J gene lost 0 bases, with 16 bases spanning the gap. The germline V gene has CDR1 SGHTA and CDR2 FQGNSA. The CDR3 extends over 17 amino acids. In DNA form, the CDR3 reads TGTGCCAGCAGCTTAACCCCTTTTCTACCCGCTAACTATGGCTACACCTTC. Protein product: CASSLTPFLPANYGYTF.

The rearrangement uses TRBV29-1 and TRBJ2-1, with TRBD1 as a possible D gene (5 bases). Trimming pared 6 bases from V and 6 bases from J, leaving 12 bases between. CDR1 and CDR2 (germline): SQVTM, ANQGSEA. The CDR3 has 12 residues. The DNA of the CDR3 is TGCAGCGTATATTTTAGGGGCAATGAGCAGTTCTTC. This sequence encodes CSVYFRGNEQFF.

For the CDR3, the DNA is TGTGCCAGCAGCTTAGCTGGGACTAGAGGGGAAAATGAGCAGTTCTTC. This encodes CASSLAGTRGENEQFF. The genes are TRBV7-2 and TRBJ2-1; 8 bases are shared with TRBD2. Trimming took 0 bases from V and 7 from J; bases not matched to a gene: 8. The CDR3 covers 16 residues. The V gene's germline CDR1 is SGHTA and CDR2 FQGNSA. The full variable domain, its missing parts supplied by reference TRBV7-2 and TRBJ2-1, is GAGVSQSPSNKVTEKGKDVELRCDPISGHTALYWYRQSLGQGLEFLIYFQGNSAPDKSGLPSDRFSAERTGGSVSTLTIQRTQQEDSAVYLCASSLAGTRGENEQFFGPGTRLTVL.

The chain links TRBV11-2 to TRBJ2-1, with 7 bases fitting TRBD2. The CDR3 is 15 residues long. Germline V lookup: CDR1 SGHAT, CDR2 FQNNGV. V lost 0 bases, J lost 5 bases, and 4 bases stayed unmatched. The CDR3 DNA is TGTGCCAGCAGCTTAGAAGGGAGGGGTGACAATGAGCAGTTCTTC. Protein product: CASSLEGRGDNEQFF.

The CDR3 nucleotides are TGTGCCAGCAGTTACGAGCGGTACGAGCAGTACTTC. Its protein product is CASSYERYEQYF. The chain recombines TRBV6-1 with TRBJ2-7; a possible D gene is TRBD2 (5 bases). CDR3 length: 12 residues. Trimming took off 5 bases at V and 4 bases at J, with 9 bases between the two ends. Germline V gives CDR1 MNHNS, CDR2 SASEGT.

The chain joins TRBV6-2 or TRBV6-3 to TRBJ1-1; D unresolved. V was trimmed by 7 bases and J by 0 bases, leaving 12 bases between them. This CDR3 has 14 residues. Germline CDR1 and CDR2: MNHEY and SVGEGT. CDR3 coding DNA: TGTGCCAGCACCAGAGACGGAATGAACACTGAAGCTTTCTTT. This codes for CASTRDGMNTEAFF.

The chain links TRBV12-3 or TRBV12-4 to TRBJ1-4, with D hard to call. The CDR3 loop spans 15 amino acids. V was clipped by 2 bases and J by 0 bases, with 7 bases between them. The CDR3 sequence: CASSLRPATNEKLFF. The CDR3 DNA sequence: TGTGCCAGCAGTTTAAGACCCGCAACTAATGAAAAACTGTTTTTT.

CDR3 sequence reads: CASSTGTGRGSYEQYF. CDR3 nucleotide sequence: TGTGCCAGCAGCACGGGGACAGGGAGAGGCTCCTACGAGCAGTACTTC. The chain recombines TRBV11-3 with TRBJ2-7; 9 bases align to TRBD1. The CDR3 runs to 16 residues. Germline assignment: CDR1 SGHNT and CDR2 YENEEA. The J segment lost 0 bases and the V segment lost 5 bases, leaving 8 bases of the junction unmatched.

The chain joins TRBV11-2 to TRBJ2-2; D possibly corresponds to TRBD1 (5 bases). CDR3 size: 15 residues. CDR1 and CDR2 from the germline V gene are SGHAT and FQNNGV. Trimming left V 2 bases short and J 8 bases short, with 15 bases between. CDR3 DNA: TGTGCCAGCAGCTTAATCGGAAGTAGGGGAGGGGAGCTGTTTTTT. The encoded protein is CASSLIGSRGGELFF.

The rearrangement links TRBV6-1 to TRBJ2-3; 8 bases line up with TRBD2. The CDR3 is 16 residues long. V shed 0 bases and J 1 base; nucleotides not matched to a gene: 3. CDR1 is MNHNS, CDR2 SASEGT, per germline. CDR3 in amino acids: CASSEALLAGTDTQYF. In DNA form, the CDR3 reads TGTGCCAGCAGTGAAGCGCTACTAGCGGGCACAGATACGCAGTATTTT.

There are a few counts of this clonotype. The chain has TRBV6-1 and TRBJ2-5; possible D gene TRBD2, 5 bases. V lost 4 bases to trimming and J lost 2 bases, with 8 bases between them. Germline loops: CDR1 MNHNS, CDR2 SASEGT. The CDR3 is made up of 13 amino acids. The CDR3 DNA is TGTGCCAGCAGTGCCGGGATACAAGAGACCCAGTACTTC. Translating it yields CASSAGIQETQYF.

This clonotype was detected many times. This chain connects TRBV7-2 to TRBJ2-1, with D hard to call. The V gene's germline CDR1 is SGHTA and CDR2 FQGNSA. V lost 2 bases to trimming and J lost 9 bases, with 8 bases between them. The CDR3 length is 12 residues. This chain's CDR3 is CASSLNLGEQFF. The CDR3 coding sequence is TGTGCCAGCAGCTTAAATCTTGGTGAGCAGTTCTTC. Together with reference TRBV7-2 and TRBJ2-1, the CDR3 gives the full variable domain: GAGVSQSPSNKVTEKGKDVELRCDPISGHTALYWYRQSLGQGLEFLIYFQGNSAPDKSGLPSDRFSAERTGGSVSTLTIQRTQQEDSAVYLCASSLNLGEQFFGPGTRLTVL.

This clonotype appeared a few times. DNA of the CDR3: TGTGCCAGTACCGATCAGCATGCAACTAATGAAAAACTGTTTTTT. Its translation: CASTDQHATNEKLFF. The genes are TRBV19 and TRBJ1-4; D remains ambiguous. Trimming removed 7 bases from V and 0 bases from J, with 12 bases in between. The CDR3 sequence is 15 residues long. CDR1 is LNHDA and CDR2 is SQIVND in the germline V gene (reference sequence).